Below, 24 T cell receptor beta chains from the same sample are listed, as sequenced in a study of cytomegalovirus exposure and HLA in healthy donors. It was with 60 Vbeta and 13 Jbeta primers that the PCR ran. Libraries were prepared by immunoSEQ multiplex PCR; TCRdb keeps only in-frame clonotypes and omits some of them. The table shows 95,000 to 150,000 clones, with 50% to 75% occurring only once. Sample: PBMCs. These receptors were collected from a woman aged 40 to 50 in good health and CMV-seropositive.

The chain recombines TRBV2 with TRBJ1-2; D gene ambiguous. CDR3 length equals 11 residues. With 7 bases removed from V and 3 bases from J, the gap between germline ends came to 6 bases. Germline CDR1 is SNHLY and CDR2 is FYNNEI. The CDR3 bases are TGTGCCAGCACAGGTCACTATGGCTACACCTTC. The encoded protein is CASTGHYGYTF.

This chain connects TRBV7-2 to TRBJ2-1; the D is unclear. Looked up from germline, CDR1 is SGHTA and CDR2 is FQGNSA. This CDR3 has 15 amino acids. Trimming removed 0 bases at V and 0 bases at J, with 6 bases between. CDR3 in DNA: TGTGCCAGCAGCTTAGCCTCGTTCTCCTACAATGAGCAGTTCTTC. The encoded protein is CASSLASFSYNEQFF.

The table lists this clone with a few counts. The rearrangement joins TRBV5-1 to TRBJ2-5; possible D gene TRBD1, 6 bases. The J call may be incorrect, as the DNA end agrees better with TRBJ2-7. The CDR3 runs 15 residues. Per germline, CDR1 SGHRS and CDR2 YFSETQ. CDR3 coding DNA: TGCGCCAGCAGCTTGGAGGCAGGGGCCCCCTACGAGCAGTACTTC. Residues: CASSLEAGAPYEQYF.

V gene TRBV5-6 combines with J gene TRBJ1-5; D perhaps matches TRBD1 (6 bases). This CDR3 has 15 residues. Germline-derived CDR1 and CDR2 are SGHDT and YYEEEE. The V gene lost 3 bases and the J gene lost 3 bases, with 13 bases spanning the gap. The CDR3 is CASSWGRGDNQPQHF. Here the CDR3 DNA reads TGTGCCAGCAGCTGGGGCAGGGGAGACAATCAGCCCCAGCATTTT.

This rearrangement joins TRBV29-1 to TRBJ2-7; a weak D match, TRBD1 (6 bases). V was trimmed by 4 bases and J by 3 bases, leaving 10 bases between them. Germline CDR1 is SQVTM and CDR2 is ANQGSEA. This CDR3 has 12 residues. DNA of the CDR3: TGCAGCGTTGCGGGACAACTCTACGAGCAGTACTTC. Translated, it gives CSVAGQLYEQYF.

The rearrangement uses TRBV7-3 and TRBJ2-7; 9 nucleotides line up with TRBD2. This CDR3 comprises 16 residues. In germline, CDR1 is SGHTA, CDR2 FQGTGA. V was pared by 3 bases and J by 7 bases, with 13 bases of the junction left unmatched. CDR3 bases: TGTGCCAGCAGCTTCCGACTAGCGGACTACGGGGTTGAGCAGTACTTC. It is translated as CASSFRLADYGVEQYF.

This clone was found many times. V usage is TRBV6-1 and J usage is TRBJ1-5; 8 positions match TRBD1. This CDR3 spans 15 amino acids. Looked up from germline, CDR1 is MNHNS and CDR2 is SASEGT. The V and J ends lost 6 bases and 4 bases, in that order; junction bases with no gene match: 8. In DNA, the CDR3 is TGTGCCAGCAGAGAGACAGGGGCCGTAAATCAGCCCCAGCATTTT. Its translation: CASRETGAVNQPQHF.

The CDR3 DNA reads as TGTGCCAGTAGTATATCGGAGGGGCGGAAGGCTTTCTTT. This encodes CASSISEGRKAFF. V is TRBV19 and J is TRBJ1-1; possibly TRBD1 for D (5 bases). V lost 2 bases and J 11 bases, leaving 15 bases between the germline ends. The CDR3 contains 13 residues. From germline, CDR1 is LNHDA and CDR2 SQIVND (reference sequence).

In the case of this clone: This sample also contains other DNA sequences that code for the same CDR3. V is TRBV6-6 and J is TRBJ1-1; possibly TRBD1 for D (5 bases). Trimming removed 3 bases from V and 6 bases from J, with 8 bases in between. Germline CDR1 and CDR2: MNHNY and SVGAGI (reference sequence). The CDR3 contains 12 residues. This chain's CDR3 is CASSYAGPEAFF. DNA of the CDR3: TGTGCCAGCAGTTATGCGGGGCCTGAAGCTTTCTTT.

The chain couples TRBV18 to TRBJ2-1; D not resolved. Trimming took 0 bases from V and 0 from J, leaving 12 bases between them. The CDR3 contains 17 residues. Germline values: CDR1 KGHSH, CDR2 LQKENI. The CDR3 DNA reads as TGTGCCAGCTCACCACCGACAAGGTCTATCTCCTACAATGAGCAGTTCTTC. Its protein product is CASSPPTRSISYNEQFF. Combining the CDR3 with reference TRBV18 and TRBJ2-1 gives the whole variable domain NAGVMQNPRHLVRRRGQEARLRCSPMKGHSHVYWYRQLPEEGLKFMVYLQKENIIDESGMPKERFSAEFPKEGPSILRIQQVVRGDSAAYFCASSPPTRSISYNEQFFGPGTRLTVL.

The CDR3 sequence: CSVEGGGPKNIQYF. CDR3 bases: TGCAGCGTTGAAGGCGGGGGCCCGAAAAACATTCAGTACTTC. The chain couples TRBV29-1 to TRBJ2-4; possible D gene TRBD2, 7 bases. Germline V gene lookup returns CDR1 SQVTM and CDR2 ANQGSEA. The V gene lost 1 base and the J gene lost 4 bases, with 11 bases spanning the gap. The CDR3 sequence is 14 residues long. The variable domain in full, with the rest retrieved from reference TRBV29-1 and TRBJ2-4, is SAVISQKPSRDICQRGTSLTIQCQVDSQVTMMFWYRQQPGQSLTLIATANQGSEATYESGFVIDKFPISRPNLTFSTLTVSNMSPEDSSIYLCSVEGGGPKNIQYFGAGTRLSVL.

In its sample, this clone was seen a few times. J is TRBJ1-2 and V is TRBV5-1; the D is unclear. Germline V CDR1 and CDR2: SGHRS, YFSETQ. V lost 0 bases and J 3 bases, leaving 12 bases between the germline ends. The CDR3 runs to 15 residues. Written as DNA, the CDR3 is TGCGCCAGCAGCTTGGCGGGAGGGCTGGACTATGGCTACACCTTC. It translates to CASSLAGGLDYGYTF.

The chain recombines TRBV6-6 with TRBJ2-3, with 8 bases fitting TRBD2. The CDR3 consists of 14 residues. Germline V gives CDR1 MNHNY, CDR2 SVGAGI (reference sequence). After removal of 11 bases from V and 10 bases from J, the junction contained 17 bases not matched to a gene. CDR3 in DNA: TGTGCCGTATCCCCGGGAGGGCCTCTGGGGTCGCAGTATTTT. As protein: CAVSPGGPLGSQYF.

The V call is TRBV4-1, the J call TRBJ1-1; D gene uncertain. CDR1 and CDR2 from the germline V gene are MGHRA and YSYEKL. The CDR3 totals 14 residues. The V end lost 0 bases, the J end lost 0 bases, and 5 bases lay between the germline ends. CDR3 DNA sequence: TGCGCCAGCAGCCAAGAGAGAGTGAACACTGAAGCTTTCTTT. Its protein is CASSQERVNTEAFF.

This clone was counted between two and nine times. The chain combines TRBV5-4 with TRBJ2-2, with no clear D. Germline CDR1 is SGHNT and CDR2 is YYREEE (reference sequence). V was trimmed by 1 base and J by 2 bases, leaving 12 bases between them. The CDR3 is 16 residues long. The CDR3 DNA sequence: TGTGCCAGCAGCTTGTTTGTGAGGCAAAACACCGGGGAGCTGTTTTTT. Residues: CASSLFVRQNTGELFF.

The rearrangement joins TRBV27 to TRBJ2-5; D not resolved. The CDR3 spans 15 residues. V shed 0 bases and J shed 4 bases, with 12 bases lying between them. CDR1 and CDR2 (germline): MNHEY, SMNVEV (reference sequence). The CDR3 nucleotides are TGTGCCAGCAGTTTATCCCCCCTCCCGTCAGAGACCCAGTACTTC. Its translation: CASSLSPLPSETQYF.

The chain joins TRBV4-2 to TRBJ2-1, with D perhaps matching TRBD1 (6 bases). The ends were cut back, 4 bases at V and 5 bases at J, with 15 bases in the middle. This CDR3 spans 15 amino acids. Germline CDR1 is LGHNA and CDR2 is YNFKEQ. This CDR3 is CASSPRTGWDNEQFF. The CDR3 nucleotides read TGTGCCAGCAGCCCCCGAACAGGGTGGGACAATGAGCAGTTCTTC.

The chain links TRBV29-1 to TRBJ2-1; maybe TRBD2 (6 bases). Germline V CDR1 and CDR2: SQVTM, ANQGSEA. The V end was cut by 7 bases, the J end by 7 bases, with 17 bases between. The CDR3 has 13 residues. The CDR3 loop reads CSETSYGGNEQFF. CDR3 in DNA: TGCAGCGAAACTAGCTACGGGGGTAATGAGCAGTTCTTC.

The V gene is TRBV5-1, the J gene TRBJ2-7; the D gene is possibly TRBD1 (6 bases). V lost 4 bases and J 1 base, leaving 15 bases between the germline ends. The CDR3 runs to 15 residues. The germline V gene has CDR1 SGHRS and CDR2 YFSETQ. Here the CDR3 reads CASSPWGQSSYEQYF. The CDR3 DNA follows: TGCGCCAGCAGCCCGTGGGGGCAGTCTTCCTACGAGCAGTACTTC.

This chain links TRBV5-1 with TRBJ2-1, with TRBD1 identical over 10 bases. With 3 bases clipped from V and 7 bases from J, the junction kept 7 bases outside the gene matches. This CDR3 has 15 amino acids. CDR1 SGHRS and CDR2 YFSETQ come from the germline V gene. For the CDR3, the DNA is TGCGCCAGCAGCTCCGGACAGGGGGAGTGGAATGAGCAGTTCTTC. Protein product: CASSSGQGEWNEQFF.

The chain uses TRBV27 and TRBJ1-2; 8 bases are a match to TRBD1. The V gene's germline CDR1 is MNHEY and CDR2 SMNVEV (reference sequence). There are 14 residues in the CDR3. Trimming removed 4 bases from V and 6 bases from J; junction bases left unmatched: 7. CDR3 sequence: CASSSGGEGNGYTF. In DNA, the CDR3 is TGTGCCAGCAGTTCAGGGGGCGAAGGTAATGGCTACACCTTC.

The V gene is TRBV18, the J gene TRBJ1-1; TRBD1 agrees at 7 bases. This CDR3 contains 17 residues. From germline, CDR1 is KGHSH and CDR2 LQKENI. J lost 5 bases, V lost 5 bases, and 17 bases had no gene match. The CDR3 sequence: CASSRGQSASSGTEAFF. The CDR3 coding sequence is TGTGCCAGCTCAAGGGGACAGTCGGCGTCCTCGGGTACTGAAGCTTTCTTT.

This rearrangement joins TRBV5-6 to TRBJ2-5; the D gene is possibly TRBD1 (6 bases). Germline CDR1 and CDR2: SGHDT and YYEEEE. The CDR3 has 14 residues. V was clipped by 2 bases and J by 3 bases, with 11 bases between them. CDR3 loop: CASSFPRGEETQYF. For the CDR3, the DNA is TGTGCCAGCAGCTTCCCCAGGGGAGAAGAGACCCAGTACTTC.

The chain joins TRBV30 to TRBJ2-2; TRBD2 is a possible D gene (5 bases). The CDR3 is made up of 15 amino acids. The germline V gene has CDR1 GTSNPN and CDR2 SVGIG (reference sequence). Trimming removed 1 base from V and 3 bases from J, with 12 bases in between. CDR3 bases: TGTGCCTGGAGTGCCGAGAGCGGTTACACCGGGGAGCTGTTTTTT. This codes for CAWSAESGYTGELFF.